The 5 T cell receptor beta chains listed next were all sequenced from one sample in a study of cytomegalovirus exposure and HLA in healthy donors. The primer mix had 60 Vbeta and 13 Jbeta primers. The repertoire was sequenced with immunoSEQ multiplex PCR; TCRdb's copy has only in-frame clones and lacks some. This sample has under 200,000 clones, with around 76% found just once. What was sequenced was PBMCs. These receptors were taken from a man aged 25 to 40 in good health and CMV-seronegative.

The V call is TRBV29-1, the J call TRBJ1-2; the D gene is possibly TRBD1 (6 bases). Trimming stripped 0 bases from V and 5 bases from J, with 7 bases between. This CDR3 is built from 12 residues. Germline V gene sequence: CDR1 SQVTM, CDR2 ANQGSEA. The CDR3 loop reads CSVEDQGYGYTF. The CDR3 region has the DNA TGCAGCGTTGAAGATCAGGGGTATGGCTACACCTTC.

CDR3 sequence (DNA): TGTGCCAGCAGCCCGACAGGACAGGGAGGTCAAGAGACCCAGTACTTC. Translated, it gives CASSPTGQGGQETQYF. The chain couples TRBV7-3 to TRBJ2-5, with 8 bases aligning to TRBD1. CDR3 length equals 16 residues. The J segment lost 2 bases and the V segment lost 5 bases, leaving 10 bases of the junction unmatched. Germline loops: CDR1 SGHTA, CDR2 FQGTGA.

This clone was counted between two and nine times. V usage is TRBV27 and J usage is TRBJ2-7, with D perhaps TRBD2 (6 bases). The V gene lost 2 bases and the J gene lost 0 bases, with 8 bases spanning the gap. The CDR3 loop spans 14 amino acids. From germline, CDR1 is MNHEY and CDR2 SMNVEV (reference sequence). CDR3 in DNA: TGTGCCAGCAGTTTAGGGAGGAGCTCCTACGAGCAGTACTTC. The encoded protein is CASSLGRSSYEQYF.

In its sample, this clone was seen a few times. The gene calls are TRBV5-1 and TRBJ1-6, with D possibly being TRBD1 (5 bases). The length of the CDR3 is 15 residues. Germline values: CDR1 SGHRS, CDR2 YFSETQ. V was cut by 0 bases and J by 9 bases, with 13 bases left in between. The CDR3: CASSLELGEGSPLHF. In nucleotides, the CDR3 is TGCGCCAGCAGCTTGGAGTTGGGGGAGGGTTCACCCCTCCACTTT.

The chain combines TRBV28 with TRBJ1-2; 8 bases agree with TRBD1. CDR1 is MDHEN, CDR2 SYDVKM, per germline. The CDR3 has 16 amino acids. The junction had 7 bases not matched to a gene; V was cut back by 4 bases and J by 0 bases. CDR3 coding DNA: TGTGCCAGCAGTTCTGGGACAGGAACCGCTAACTATGGCTACACCTTC. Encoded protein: CASSSGTGTANYGYTF.